This T cell receptor beta chain was captured in a study of blood T cell repertoires in COVID-19. Overall study: Acute-phase and convalescent COVID-19 samples originated in the United States, Italy and Spain. Sample material is recorded as cDNA or gDNA derived from T cells, B-cell-depleted T cells, or PBMCs.

Germline CDR1 and CDR2: MDHEN and SYDVKM. The ends were cut back, 6 bases at V and 8 bases at J, with 4 bases in the middle. The CDR3 sequence is 10 residues long. In the original analysis: Amplifying reference gene primers gave estimates of nucleated cell counts. Produced via immunoSEQ multiplex PCR; TCRdb's table is partial and in-frame only. The DNA gave D and trimming, while V, J and clone size come from that table. The sample shows 200,000 to 250,000 clones, around 90% of them seen only once. Seattle researchers signed up patients amid active infection and tracked them longitudinally. The source is a man aged 25 to 45 with COVID-19, enrolled during active disease. V gene TRBV28 combines with J gene TRBJ1-4, with unresolved D. Material: peripheral blood. The CDR3 bases are TGTGCCAGCAGACAGGAAAAACTGTTTTTT. It yields the protein CASRQEKLFF.